One and the same sample provided the 30 T cell receptor beta chains below, sequenced in a study of T cell repertoires in aging, cancer and after chemotherapy (dated by TCRdb to about 2019). Genomic DNA extracted from peripheral blood, rather than sorted cells or RNA, was used as the source for amplification of TCR beta rearrangements. The sample was run on an Illumina MiSeq. Rearranged TRB sequences spanning V, D and J segments were amplified in a multiplex touch-down PCR with a mixed TRB-A/B primer pool. In-frame beta chains were kept once TCRdb had trimmed the public reads at Q25 with fastp and called clones with MiXCR. When rows share a CDR3 protein, they turn into one entry using the most common DNA and genes. The sample records about 7,700 distinct CDR3 sequences, around 59% of which are singletons. Around 3.8% of the sample comes from the top ten. The sequenced sample consisted of blood. These receptors came from a human donor with a solid tumor.

The chain uses TRBV25-1 and TRBJ2-3, with 11 bases that match TRBD2. CDR1 MGHDK and CDR2 SYGVNS come from the germline V gene. The length of the CDR3 is 16 residues. Trimming removed 10 bases from V and 6 bases from J; junction bases left unmatched: 15. The CDR3 reads CATMKAGTSGGDTQYF. The CDR3, as DNA: TGTGCCACTATGAAGGCCGGGACTAGCGGAGGGGATACGCAGTATTTT.

This clonotype came up a few times. The chain has TRBV11-3 and TRBJ1-6; TRBD1 might be the D (5 bases). Trimming took off 3 bases at V and 10 bases at J, with 16 bases between the two ends. Per the germline V gene, CDR1 is SGHNT and CDR2 is YENEEA. The CDR3 has 15 amino acids. CDR3 DNA sequence: TGTGCCAGCAGCTTGGCGTCAGGGTTAGGCTCACCCCTCCACTTT. Translation gives CASSLASGLGSPLHF.

This clonotype appeared once. This chain links TRBV20-1 with TRBJ2-1, with 13 bases fitting TRBD2. V trimming: 2 bases; J trimming: 0 bases; junction bases outside the gene matches: 7. This CDR3 is 18 amino acids long. The germline V gene encodes CDR1 DFQATT and CDR2 SNEGSKA (reference sequence). CDR3 loop: CSARHVLAGGSSYNEQFF. CDR3 bases: TGCAGTGCTAGACATGTACTAGCGGGAGGGAGCTCCTACAATGAGCAGTTCTTC.

The CDR3 loop reads CASSTQAAGGVEQYF. The CDR3 DNA follows: TGTGCCAGTAGTACGCAGGCGGCCGGCGGGGTCGAGCAGTACTTC. The V and J genes are TRBV19 and TRBJ2-7; TRBD2 might be the D (6 bases). CDR1 and CDR2 from the germline V gene are LNHDA and SQIVND (reference sequence). The CDR3 has 15 residues. Trimming took 4 bases from V and 6 from J, leaving 19 bases between them.

V gene TRBV6-5 combines with J gene TRBJ1-1; no definite D call. Trimming shortened V by 4 bases and J by 1 base, and 10 bases separated the two germline ends. The CDR3 runs 14 residues. Germline CDR1 reads MNHEY; CDR2 reads SVGAGI. This CDR3 is CASSSGQPNTEAFF. DNA of the CDR3: TGTGCCAGCAGTTCAGGTCAGCCGAACACTGAAGCTTTCTTT.

V and J are TRBV20-1 and TRBJ1-5, with TRBD1 as a possible D gene (5 bases). The V end was cut by 3 bases, the J end by 5 bases, with 17 bases between. The CDR3 sequence is 15 residues long. Germline V lookup: CDR1 DFQATT, CDR2 SNEGSKA (reference sequence). The chain's CDR3 is CSASRVPSTYQPQHF. Written as DNA, the CDR3 is TGCAGTGCTAGCAGGGTCCCATCTACTTATCAGCCCCAGCATTTT.

The chain links TRBV19 to TRBJ2-1, with 16 nucleotides matching TRBD2. V gave up 4 bases and J gave up 6 bases; unmatched junction bases: 6. This CDR3 is built from 17 residues. The germline gives CDR1 LNHDA, CDR2 SQIVND (reference sequence). CDR3 DNA: TGTGCCAGTAGTAAATCGGGACTAGCGGGAGGGGGCAATGAGCAGTTCTTC. Amino acid sequence: CASSKSGLAGGGNEQFF.

The gene calls are TRBV27 and TRBJ2-3; D is perhaps TRBD1 (5 bases). V dropped 5 bases and J dropped 3 bases, with 9 bases sitting between them. Germline CDR1 MNHEY, CDR2 SMNVEV (reference sequence). The CDR3 runs 13 residues. The CDR3 loop is CASSGAVTDTQYF. CDR3 nucleotide sequence: TGTGCCAGCAGTGGGGCCGTAACAGATACGCAGTATTTT.

This clonotype has only a few counts. J is TRBJ2-7 and V is TRBV7-9; 11 bases line up with TRBD2. CDR1 is SEHNR, CDR2 FQNEAQ, per germline (reference sequence). CDR3 length equals 15 residues. With 4 bases clipped from V and 0 bases from J, the junction kept 2 bases outside the gene matches. CDR3 sequence (DNA): TGTGCCAGCAGCTGGACTAGCGGGCGCTCCTACGAGCAGTACTTC. The encoded protein is CASSWTSGRSYEQYF.

The CDR3 sequence: CASSVGIFSNQPQHF. DNA for the CDR3: TGTGCCAGTAGTGTAGGGATTTTTAGCAATCAGCCCCAGCATTTT. The chain is built from TRBV19 and TRBJ1-5; D remains ambiguous. The CDR3 consists of 15 residues. CDR1 and CDR2 from the germline V gene are LNHDA and SQIVND (reference sequence). Deletions cut 5 bases from V and 0 bases from J, with 11 bases between. The full variable domain, rest sourced from reference TRBV19 and TRBJ1-5, is DGGITQSPKYLFRKEGQNVTLSCEQNLNHDAMYWYRQDPGQGLRLIYYSQIVNDFQKGDIAEGYSVSREKKESFPLTVTSAQKNPTAFYLCASSVGIFSNQPQHFGDGTRLSIL.

The rearrangement joins TRBV27 to TRBJ2-7, with TRBD2 identical over 9 bases. Per the germline V gene, CDR1 is MNHEY and CDR2 is SMNVEV (reference sequence). This CDR3 comprises 16 residues. V was clipped by 5 bases and J by 4 bases; unmatched bases: 12. In nucleotides, the CDR3 is TGTGCCAGCAGTGATACCGGGACTAGCATATTGTACGAGCAGTACTTC. It encodes CASSDTGTSILYEQYF.

The gene calls are TRBV4-3 and TRBJ2-7, with D hard to call. CDR3 size: 15 residues. Germline lookup yields CDR1 LGHNA and CDR2 YSLEER. The ends were cut back, 0 bases at V and 7 bases at J, with 16 bases in the middle. The DNA of the CDR3 is TGCGCCAGCAGCCAAGATCTGAGCGTCACGCGGGAGCAGTACTTC. Amino acids: CASSQDLSVTREQYF.

The V gene is TRBV19, the J gene TRBJ2-3; D remains unclear. V was shortened by 5 bases and J by 2 bases, with 14 bases between the two germline ends. The germline V gene encodes CDR1 LNHDA and CDR2 SQIVND (reference sequence). This CDR3 region has 15 residues. CDR3 nucleotides: TGTGCCAGTAGTCGATTGCGGAGCTTCACAGATACGCAGTATTTT. Protein product: CASSRLRSFTDTQYF.

This rearrangement joins TRBV29-1 to TRBJ2-2, with D tentatively TRBD1 (6 bases). Germline V gives CDR1 SQVTM, CDR2 ANQGSEA. V lost 1 base to trimming and J lost 6 bases, with 12 bases between them. This CDR3 is built from 14 residues. CDR3 sequence: CSVEVTGLAGELFF. CDR3 bases: TGCAGCGTTGAAGTCACAGGGTTGGCCGGGGAGCTGTTTTTT.

The chain combines TRBV20-1 with TRBJ2-5, with TRBD1 matching 9 bases. J gave up 4 bases and V 4 bases, and 7 bases lay outside the gene matches. CDR3 length: 14 residues. The germline V gene encodes CDR1 DFQATT and CDR2 SNEGSKA (reference sequence). The DNA of the CDR3 is TGCAGTGCTAAGGGACAGGGAGAACGAGAGACCCAGTACTTC. Protein sequence: CSAKGQGERETQYF.

This clonotype has only a few counts. The V call is TRBV20-1, the J call TRBJ2-5; D remains ambiguous. The germline gives CDR1 DFQATT, CDR2 SNEGSKA (reference sequence). The V gene lost 4 bases and the J gene lost 5 bases, with 17 bases spanning the gap. CDR3 length: 14 amino acids. For the CDR3, the DNA is TGCAGTGCTACCTCACCCCGATCCTCGGAGACCCAGTACTTC. Its translation: CSATSPRSSETQYF.

J is TRBJ1-2 and V is TRBV6-5; the match to TRBD1 covers 9 bases. Per germline, CDR1 MNHEY and CDR2 SVGAGI. V lost 5 bases to trimming and J lost 5 bases; unmatched junction nucleotides: 6. The CDR3 is 14 residues long. CDR3 in amino acids: CASSRDRDPYGYTF. CDR3 DNA sequence: TGTGCCAGCAGTCGGGACAGGGACCCTTATGGCTACACCTTC.

The chain links TRBV19 to TRBJ2-1; D is unresolved. Trimming pared 2 bases from V and 10 bases from J, leaving 15 bases between. The CDR3 covers 14 residues. Per germline, CDR1 LNHDA and CDR2 SQIVND (reference sequence). The chain's CDR3 is CASSILEPRDEQFF. CDR3 DNA sequence: TGTGCCAGTAGTATACTGGAACCGCGAGACGAGCAGTTCTTC.

V is TRBV6-2 or TRBV6-3 and J is TRBJ2-3, with 9 bases identical to TRBD2. With 6 bases clipped from V and 3 bases from J, the junction kept 10 bases outside the gene matches. Germline values: CDR1 MNHEY, CDR2 SVGEGT. The CDR3 is 16 residues long. CDR3 in amino acids: CASRGYSGRKTDTQYF. CDR3 nucleotide sequence: TGTGCCAGCAGGGGCTATAGCGGGAGAAAAACAGATACGCAGTATTTT.

V usage is TRBV28 and J usage is TRBJ1-2; 12 nucleotides match TRBD1. From germline, CDR1 is MDHEN and CDR2 SYDVKM. Germline trimming cut 1 base from V and 8 bases from J; bases unmatched to any gene: 8. The CDR3 is 16 residues long. CDR3 in DNA: TGTGCCAGCAGTTTATCCATGGGACAGGGGGCGAAAGGCTACACCTTC. Translation gives CASSLSMGQGAKGYTF.

The chain links TRBV6-6 to TRBJ1-5, with a tentative D call TRBD1 (6 bases). With 0 bases removed from V and 0 bases from J, the gap between germline ends came to 12 bases. The CDR3 totals 17 residues. Germline V gene lookup returns CDR1 MNHNY and CDR2 SVGAGI (reference sequence). The DNA of the CDR3 is TGTGCCAGCAGTTACTCTGCCAGGGGTAGTAGCAATCAGCCCCAGCATTTT. Residues: CASSYSARGSSNQPQHF.

The chain carries TRBV6-5 and TRBJ1-2, with TRBD1 identical over 10 bases. Germline CDR1 is MNHEY and CDR2 is SVGAGI. This CDR3 spans 17 amino acids. The V and J ends lost 4 bases and 7 bases, in that order; junction bases with no gene match: 15. The CDR3 bases are TGTGCCAGCAGTTTGATCAGACAGGGGGCTCTCCCAAGTGGCTACACCTTC. It translates to CASSLIRQGALPSGYTF.

The rearrangement joins TRBV6-5 to TRBJ2-7; 7 nucleotides align to TRBD1. V shed 0 bases, J shed 0 bases, and the junction held 5 bases outside the gene matches. The CDR3 runs to 16 residues. Germline V gene sequence: CDR1 MNHEY, CDR2 SVGAGI. CDR3 sequence (DNA): TGTGCCAGCAGTTACTCCGCGACAGGGAGCTCCTACGAGCAGTACTTC. Translated, it gives CASSYSATGSSYEQYF.

This clonotype was seen more than once but under ten times. The chain is built from TRBV5-5 and TRBJ1-2; D remains unclear. The CDR3 is 14 amino acids. CDR1 and CDR2 from the germline V gene are SGHKS and YYEKEE (reference sequence). The V end lost 0 bases, the J end lost 8 bases, and 14 bases lay between the germline ends. CDR3 sequence (DNA): TGTGCCAGCAGCTTGGTACAGACCTACCCGGGCTACACCTTC. It translates to CASSLVQTYPGYTF.

This clonotype was observed once. The V and J genes are TRBV19 and TRBJ2-5; a weak D match, TRBD2 (5 bases). The V gene's germline CDR1 is LNHDA and CDR2 SQIVND (reference sequence). CDR3 length equals 13 residues. Trimming cost V 2 bases and J 3 bases, with 7 bases left between them. CDR3 DNA sequence: TGTGCCAGTAGTATATTGAGGGAAGAGACCCAGTACTTC. Residues: CASSILREETQYF.

This chain joins TRBV10-3 and TRBJ1-2, with TRBD1 as a possible D gene (5 bases). Germline CDR1 reads ENHRY; CDR2 reads SYGVKD. V lost 0 bases to trimming and J lost 3 bases, with 14 bases between them. The CDR3 is 16 residues long. The CDR3 DNA is TGTGCCATCAGTGAGTCAGCAGGGCGTCTTTACTATGGCTACACCTTC. It codes for CAISESAGRLYYGYTF.

The chain employs TRBV27 and TRBJ2-7; 11 bases align to TRBD2. The CDR3 length is 14 residues. CDR1 and CDR2 from the germline V gene are MNHEY and SMNVEV (reference sequence). V was clipped by 2 bases and J by 3 bases; unmatched bases: 0. The CDR3 here is CASSLTSGSYEQYF. The DNA for the CDR3 is TGTGCCAGCAGTTTAACTAGCGGGAGCTACGAGCAGTACTTC.

The CDR3 region has the DNA TGTGCCAGCAGCTTAGCCCCTTTACAGGAAACCTCTGGAAACACCATATATTTT. The encoded protein is CASSLAPLQETSGNTIYF. The chain has TRBV7-2 and TRBJ1-3, with D possibly TRBD1 on 5 matching bases. CDR1 is SGHTA, CDR2 FQGNSA, per germline. CDR3 length equals 18 residues. Between the trimmed V and J ends, which lost 0 bases and 0 bases, there was a span of 15 bases.

The chain joins TRBV29-1 to TRBJ2-7; D is ambiguous. V was trimmed by 2 bases and J by 0 bases, leaving 8 bases between them. CDR1 SQVTM and CDR2 ANQGSEA come from the germline V gene. This CDR3 has 13 amino acids. The CDR3 bases are TGCAGCGTTGAATCAGGAAACTCCTACGAGCAGTACTTC. It translates to CSVESGNSYEQYF.

The chain is built from TRBV29-1 and TRBJ2-7; a weak D match, TRBD1 (6 bases). The CDR3 runs to 13 residues. Germline CDR1 reads SQVTM; CDR2 reads ANQGSEA. Trimming removed 8 bases from V and 4 bases from J, with 18 bases in between. The CDR3 here is CSPQDSRAYEQYF. In DNA form, the CDR3 reads TGCAGCCCTCAGGACAGTCGGGCGTACGAGCAGTACTTC.